The next 23 T cell receptor beta chains were all read from a single sample in a study of cytomegalovirus exposure and HLA in healthy donors (dated by TCRdb to about 2017). The receptor library was made with the immunoSEQ multiplex PCR assay. For the multiplex PCR, a mixture combining 60 forward primers for TCR Vbeta segments and 13 reverse primers for TCR Jbeta segments was used. Held by TCRdb, this immuneACCESS table contains in-frame sequences only and omits some clones. Under half of the omission traces to an unresolved V gene where checked; the cause of the rest is unknown. The sample table records 85,000 to 100,000 clones; about 83% of these occur just once. Approximately 5.6% of the sample rests with the top ten. Input material: PBMCs. The receptors were sampled from a woman under 30 in good health and CMV-seropositive.

This CDR3 reads CASSQDEFPWAAYEQYF. The CDR3 bases are TGCGCCAGCAGCCAAGACGAATTCCCCTGGGCAGCCTACGAGCAGTACTTC. The rearrangement uses TRBV4-1 and TRBJ2-7; D is ambiguous. Germline assignment: CDR1 MGHRA and CDR2 YSYEKL. The CDR3 spans 17 residues. Trimming shortened V by 0 bases and J by 2 bases, and 17 bases separated the two germline ends.

The chain carries TRBV5-1 and TRBJ1-1; no clear D. V was clipped by 1 base and J by 3 bases, with 13 bases between them. CDR1 is SGHRS and CDR2 is YFSETQ in the germline V gene. This CDR3 spans 15 amino acids. The DNA for the CDR3 is TGCGCCAGCAGCTTGATTGAGGGTTCGTACACTGAAGCTTTCTTT. This codes for CASSLIEGSYTEAFF.

CDR3 residues: CASKRQGYNEQFF. In DNA form, the CDR3 reads TGTGCCAGCAAGCGACAGGGCTACAATGAGCAGTTCTTC. The chain links TRBV5-4 to TRBJ2-1; 7 bases agree with TRBD1. V dropped 6 bases and J dropped 3; count of bases not matched to a gene: 3. This CDR3 has 13 residues. CDR1 SGHNT and CDR2 YYREEE come from the germline V gene (reference sequence).

This sequence joins TRBV18 and TRBJ1-2; 7 nucleotides line up with TRBD1. Germline V lookup: CDR1 KGHSH, CDR2 LQKENI. Trimming removed 8 bases from V and 7 bases from J; junction bases left unmatched: 13. The CDR3 is 14 residues long. The CDR3 sequence: CASAPSKGQAGYTF. In DNA form, the CDR3 reads TGTGCCAGCGCCCCCTCCAAAGGACAGGCTGGCTACACCTTC.

The chain couples TRBV30 to TRBJ1-5; D might be TRBD1 (5 bases). The CDR3 contains 13 residues. Trimming left V 8 bases short and J 3 bases short, with 14 bases between. Germline CDR1 is GTSNPN and CDR2 is SVGIG (reference sequence). CDR3 sequence reads: CAKGGETNQPQHF. The DNA of the CDR3 is TGTGCCAAGGGAGGGGAGACCAATCAGCCCCAGCATTTT.

This rearrangement joins TRBV6-6 to TRBJ2-3, with D possibly matching TRBD2 (7 bases). Trimming took 7 bases from V and 1 from J, leaving 18 bases between them. Germline CDR1 is MNHNY and CDR2 is SVGAGI (reference sequence). The CDR3 contains 16 residues. CDR3 DNA sequence: TGTGCCAGCATGTTGGAGGGGGGGGAGCGCACAGATACGCAGTATTTT. Amino acid sequence: CASMLEGGERTDTQYF.

This clone was seen more than once but under ten times. The J gene is TRBJ1-1, the V gene TRBV6-1; 7 bases match TRBD1. Trimming removed 5 bases from V and 10 bases from J; junction bases left unmatched: 7. This CDR3 has 12 amino acids. CDR1 and CDR2 from the germline V gene are MNHNS and SASEGT. This chain's CDR3 is CASSITGVLAFF. The CDR3 DNA reads TGTGCCAGCAGTATCACAGGGGTATTAGCTTTCTTT.

This chain connects TRBV5-1 to TRBJ2-1, with no clear D. Trimming stripped 0 bases from V and 7 bases from J, with 11 bases between. The CDR3 is 14 amino acids. Germline assignment: CDR1 SGHRS and CDR2 YFSETQ. CDR3: CASSLAPGGNEQFF. In nucleotides, the CDR3 is TGCGCCAGCAGCTTGGCCCCAGGTGGGAATGAGCAGTTCTTC.

The chain employs TRBV5-1 and TRBJ2-3; TRBD2 is a possible D gene (6 bases). Germline V gene data show CDR1 as SGHRS and CDR2 as YFSETQ. CDR3 length: 14 residues. V was trimmed by 0 bases and J by 6 bases, leaving 11 bases between them. CDR3 amino acids: CASSLATSRDTQYF. The DNA for the CDR3 is TGCGCCAGCAGCTTGGCTACTAGCAGGGATACGCAGTATTTT.

A note on this clone: Other DNA variants within this sample encode the same CDR3. The genes are TRBV10-1 and TRBJ2-1; TRBD2 agrees at 10 bases. CDR1 and CDR2 from the germline V gene are WNHNN and SYGVQD (reference sequence). This CDR3 is built from 14 residues. J was trimmed by 6 bases and V by 6 bases; bases with no gene match: 5. DNA for the CDR3: TGCGCCAGCAGCTTAGCGGGAGGTTCCAATGAGCAGTTCTTC. This translates into CASSLAGGSNEQFF.

V and J are TRBV7-2 and TRBJ1-1; TRBD1 matches 10 bases. Looked up from germline, CDR1 is SGHTA and CDR2 is FQGNSA. The junction had 6 bases not matched to a gene; V was cut back by 5 bases and J by 3 bases. There are 15 residues in the CDR3. This CDR3 is CASSRGQGIHTEAFF. The CDR3, as DNA: TGTGCCAGCAGCCGGGGACAGGGGATACACACTGAAGCTTTCTTT. The full variable domain, completed using reference TRBV7-2 and TRBJ1-1, is GAGVSQSPSNKVTEKGKDVELRCDPISGHTALYWYRQSLGQGLEFLIYFQGNSAPDKSGLPSDRFSAERTGGSVSTLTIQRTQQEDSAVYLCASSRGQGIHTEAFFGQGTRLTVV.

V gene TRBV14 combines with J gene TRBJ1-3; D ambiguous. The V and J ends lost 0 bases and 0 bases respectively, with 12 bases between them. The germline CDR1 and CDR2 sequences are SGHDN and FVKESK. The CDR3 contains 17 residues. The CDR3 here is CASSQESGLPSGNTIYF. In nucleotides, the CDR3 is TGTGCCAGCAGCCAAGAAAGCGGCTTGCCCTCTGGAAACACCATATATTTT.

The rearrangement links TRBV27 to TRBJ2-3, with D possibly being TRBD1 (5 bases). The germline V gene has CDR1 MNHEY and CDR2 SMNVEV (reference sequence). V was cut by 5 bases and J by 1 base, with 10 bases left in between. The CDR3 runs 14 residues. This chain's CDR3 is CASSLTGGTDTQYF. DNA for the CDR3: TGTGCCAGCAGTCTCACAGGAGGCACAGATACGCAGTATTTT.

V gene TRBV14 combines with J gene TRBJ2-3; D is unresolved. CDR3 size: 13 residues. The V end lost 2 bases, the J end lost 6 bases, and 9 bases lay between the germline ends. Germline assignment: CDR1 SGHDN and CDR2 FVKESK. The CDR3 nucleotides read TGTGCCAGCAGCCAAAGTCAGGTTGATACGCAGTATTTT. Residues: CASSQSQVDTQYF.

The chain joins TRBV16 to TRBJ2-2; 9 nucleotides agree with TRBD1. CDR1 KGHSY and CDR2 FQNENV come from the germline V gene. The V segment lost 0 bases and the J segment 5 bases; nucleotides outside the gene matches: 1. The CDR3 spans 15 residues. The DNA of the CDR3 is TGTGCCAGCAGCCAATCGGACAGGGGTACCGGGGAGCTGTTTTTT. It yields the protein CASSQSDRGTGELFF.

The chain joins TRBV13 to TRBJ2-2; D remains unclear. CDR3 length: 13 amino acids. The V and J ends lost 1 base and 5 bases respectively, with 5 bases between them. In germline, CDR1 is PRHDT, CDR2 FYEKMQ (reference sequence). In nucleotides, the CDR3 is TGTGCCAGCAGCTTAGACGGGACCGGGGAGCTGTTTTTT. Its translation is CASSLDGTGELFF.

J is TRBJ1-1 and V is TRBV10-2; D may be TRBD1 (5 bases). Deletions cut 2 bases from V and 6 bases from J, with 13 bases between. The CDR3 is made up of 14 amino acids. CDR1 is WSHSY, CDR2 SAAADI, per germline. Here the CDR3 reads CASSEQGLISEAFF. The CDR3 nucleotides are TGCGCCAGCAGTGAGCAGGGTCTTATCTCTGAAGCTTTCTTT.

V gene TRBV28 combines with J gene TRBJ1-4, with TRBD1 matching over 8 bases. Losses at the gene ends were 6 bases for V and 4 bases for J; bases not matched to a gene: 4. Germline CDR1 reads MDHEN; CDR2 reads SYDVKM. The CDR3 loop spans 14 amino acids. Here the CDR3 DNA reads TGTGCCAGCAGGGCAGGGGGCCTTAATGAAAAACTGTTTTTT. Translated: CASRAGGLNEKLFF.

The CDR3 region is CASSWTGGDGYTF. CDR3 in DNA: TGCGCCAGCAGCTGGACGGGGGGCGATGGCTACACCTTC. The chain recombines TRBV5-1 with TRBJ1-2, with a weak D call TRBD1 (6 bases). The CDR3 spans 13 residues. Germline loops: CDR1 SGHRS, CDR2 YFSETQ. V gave up 3 bases and J gave up 6 bases, with 12 bases separating them.

The chain recombines TRBV29-1 with TRBJ2-3; maybe TRBD1 (7 bases). Trimming removed 3 bases from V and 5 bases from J, with 15 bases in between. The length of the CDR3 is 14 residues. The germline V gene encodes CDR1 SQVTM and CDR2 ANQGSEA. CDR3 protein: CSVDGGGFLDTQYF. CDR3 coding DNA: TGCAGCGTTGATGGAGGGGGCTTTTTAGATACGCAGTATTTT.

The chain joins TRBV6-6 to TRBJ1-4; the D is unclear. CDR3 size: 15 residues. Trimming stripped 0 bases from V and 7 bases from J, with 12 bases between. Germline V lookup: CDR1 MNHNY, CDR2 SVGAGI (reference sequence). CDR3 nucleotide sequence: TGTGCCAGCAGTTACTCGATGGTAGGCGGTGAAAAACTGTTTTTT. This gives the protein CASSYSMVGGEKLFF.

V usage is TRBV6-5 and J usage is TRBJ2-1; D gene unclear. V was trimmed by 4 bases and J by 5 bases, leaving 9 bases between them. Germline lookup yields CDR1 MNHEY and CDR2 SVGAGI. This CDR3 comprises 13 residues. The CDR3 bases are TGTGCCAGCAGTTCCCTACTAAACAATGAGCAGTTCTTC. Protein: CASSSLLNNEQFF.

CDR3 residues: CASSVSGGTEAFF. The CDR3 DNA reads as TGCGCCAGCAGTGTTTCAGGGGGCACTGAAGCTTTCTTT. The chain is built from TRBV10-1 and TRBJ1-1; 7 bases agree with TRBD1. V trimming: 4 bases; J trimming: 4 bases; junction bases outside the gene matches: 3. This CDR3 spans 13 amino acids. Per the germline V gene, CDR1 is WNHNN and CDR2 is SYGVQD (reference sequence).